The rows below give T cell receptor beta chains drawn from one sample of a study of Tregs in tolerant kidney transplant recipients. The method was immunoSEQ multiplex PCR; TCRdb's version includes in-frame clones alone and lacks a portion of them. The table lists about 81,000 clones, 90% to 95% of them singletons, with about 1.6% in the top ten. The sample here was CD4+ T cells from blood (PBMCs), taken 24 months after the transplant. The receptor source for this set is a human patient who received a combined kidney and bone marrow transplant. Some T cells may have originated in the graft donor. Both conserved end residues are part of each CDR3. The D gene is left open where the match is weak. The size entry is marked missing in some rows and otherwise reads once, few, many or a size class.

TRBJ2-2,TRBD1,TRBV7-9,.,CASSSTGVYTGELFF,TGTGCCAGCAGCTCGACAGGGGTATACACCGGGGAGCTGTTTTTT
TRBJ2-1,.,TRBV4-1,.,CASSQDLASDNEQFF,TGCGCCAGCAGCCAAGATCTAGCCTCGGACAATGAGCAGTTCTTC
TRBJ2-3,TRBD1,TRBV5-1,once,CASSLLGTGVTDTQYF,TGCGCCAGCAGCCTCCTCGGGACAGGGGTGACAGATACGCAGTATTTT
TRBJ2-5,.,TRBV5-4,.,CASSRDYGNQETQYF,TGTGCCAGCAGCAGAGACTACGGAAACCAAGAGACCCAGTACTTC
TRBJ1-2,.,TRBV7-6,.,CASSLGTGIFGYTF,TGTGCCAGCAGCCTCGGGACTGGGATTTTCGGCTACACCTTC
TRBJ1-6,TRBD1,TRBV23-1,.,CASSQEGTADTNSPLHF,TGCGCCAGCAGTCAAGAGGGGACAGCTGACACTAATTCACCCCTCCACTTT
TRBJ2-5,TRBD2,TRBV5-4,.,CASTSTSGAAGTQYF,TGTGCCAGCACCTCGACTAGCGGGGCCGCAGGGACCCAGTACTTC
TRBJ2-1,.,TRBV12-5,.,CASGLVQGLPFGSYNEQFF,TGTGCTAGTGGTTTGGTACAAGGACTCCCGTTTGGCTCCTACAATGAGCAGTTCTTC
TRBJ1-2,.,TRBV4-2,.,CASSQEGLSYGYTF,TGTGCCAGCAGCCAAGAGGGACTGAGCTATGGCTACACCTTC
TRBJ1-2,.,TRBV4-3,.,CASSQVIMGRPYYGYTF,TGCGCCAGCAGCCAAGTGATAATGGGGCGCCCCTACTATGGCTACACCTTC
TRBJ2-7,TRBD1,TRBV11-3,.,CASSLGTGSYEQYF,TGTGCCAGCAGCTTAGGGACAGGGAGTTACGAGCAGTACTTC
TRBJ2-7,.,TRBV7-2,.,CASKTSLASYEQYF,TGTGCCAGCAAAACGAGCCTAGCCTCCTACGAGCAGTACTTC
TRBJ2-5,TRBD2,TRBV5-1,.,CASSTGAASGEETQYF,TGCGCCAGCAGCACCGGGGCTGCTAGCGGGGAGGAGACCCAGTACTTC
TRBJ1-3,TRBD1,TRBV28,few,CASSFRVNRDRIF,TGTGCCAGCAGTTTTCGGGTCAACCGGGACAGGATATTT
TRBJ2-2,.,TRBV20-1,.,CSASAGGELFF,TGCAGTGCTAGTGCGGGGGGGGAGCTGTTTTTT
TRBJ2-2,.,TRBV5-4,.,CASSSSGSNTGELFF,TGTGCCAGCAGCTCAAGCGGGTCCAACACCGGGGAGCTGTTTTTT